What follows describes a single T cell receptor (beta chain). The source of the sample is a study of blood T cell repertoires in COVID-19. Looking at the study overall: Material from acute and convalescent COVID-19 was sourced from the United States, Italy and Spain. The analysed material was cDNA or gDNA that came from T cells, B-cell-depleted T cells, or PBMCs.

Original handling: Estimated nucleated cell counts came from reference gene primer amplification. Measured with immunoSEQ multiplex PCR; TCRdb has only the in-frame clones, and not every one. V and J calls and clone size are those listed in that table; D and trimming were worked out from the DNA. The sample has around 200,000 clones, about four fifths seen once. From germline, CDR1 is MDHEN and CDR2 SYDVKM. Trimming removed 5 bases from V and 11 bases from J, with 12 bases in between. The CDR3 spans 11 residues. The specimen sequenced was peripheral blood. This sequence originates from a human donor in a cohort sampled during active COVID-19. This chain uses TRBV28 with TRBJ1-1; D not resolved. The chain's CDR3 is CASSPTRVAFF. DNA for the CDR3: TGTGCCAGCAGTCCCACCCGAGTCGCTTTCTTT. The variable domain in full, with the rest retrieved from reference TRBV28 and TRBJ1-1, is DVKVTQSSRYLVKRTGEKVFLECVQDMDHENMFWYRQDPGLGLRLIYFSYDVKMKEKGDIPEGYSVSREKKERFSLILESASTNQTSMYLCASSPTRVAFFGQGTRLTVV.